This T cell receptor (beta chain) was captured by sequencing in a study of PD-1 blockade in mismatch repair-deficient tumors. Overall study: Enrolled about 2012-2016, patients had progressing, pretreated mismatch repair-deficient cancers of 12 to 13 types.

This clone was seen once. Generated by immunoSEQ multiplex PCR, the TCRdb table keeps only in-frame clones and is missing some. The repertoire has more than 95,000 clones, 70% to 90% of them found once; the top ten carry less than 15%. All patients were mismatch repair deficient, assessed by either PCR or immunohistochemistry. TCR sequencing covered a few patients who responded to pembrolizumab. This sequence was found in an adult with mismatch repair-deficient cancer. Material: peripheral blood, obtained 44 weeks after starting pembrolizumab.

The CDR3 coding sequence is TGTGCCAGTAGTATAGTGAACCTTCGAGGGCCGGGGTGGACAGATACGCAGTATTTT. Its translation is CASSIVNLRGPGWTDTQYF. The chain carries TRBV19 and TRBJ2-3, with D possibly matching TRBD2 (5 bases). This CDR3 region has 19 residues. V was shortened by 1 base and J by 3 bases, with 23 bases between the two germline ends. The germline V gene encodes CDR1 LNHDA and CDR2 SQIVND (reference sequence).